This paragraph reports one T cell receptor (beta chain). No antigen is known for it. This record belongs to a study of vaccination effects on CD4 cells after COVID-19. Study-wide points: Clones induced by infection and by vaccine showed marked clonal contraction late after vaccination.

CDR1 and CDR2 (germline): MNHNY, SVGAGI (reference sequence). There are 15 residues in the CDR3. V lost 0 bases, J lost 2 bases, and 2 bases stayed unmatched. Only in-frame clones appear in the TCRdb table, and some are missing; sequencing was by immunoSEQ multiplex PCR. The table has 70,000 to 85,000 clones, around 80% seen once. Viral peptide pools were used in the ViraFEST assay to expand antigen-specific CD4+ T cells, and sequencing came afterward. After roughly eleven days in culture, the CD4+ T cells were isolated. All participants had two doses of either the BNT162b2 or mRNA-1273 vaccine. Vaccine recipients lacked prior SARS-CoV-2 infection and had negative nucleocapsid antibodies. Cultivation was performed at a few million PBMC per well with around 10 IU/ml IL-2 and approximately 9.2 ug/ml peptides added. Half the medium was replaced with IL-2 medium on days 3 and 7.

This chain joins TRBV6-6 and TRBJ2-7; TRBD1 matches 9 bases. The sequencing here drew on CD4+ T cells from PBMCs cultured with HCoV-229E spike peptides, taken after COVID-19 vaccination. The sequence came from a human donor who received a COVID-19 vaccine. The CDR3 nucleotides read TGTGCCAGCAGTTACTCTGGGACAGGGACCTACGAGCAGTACGTC. The encoded protein is CASSYSGTGTYEQYV.